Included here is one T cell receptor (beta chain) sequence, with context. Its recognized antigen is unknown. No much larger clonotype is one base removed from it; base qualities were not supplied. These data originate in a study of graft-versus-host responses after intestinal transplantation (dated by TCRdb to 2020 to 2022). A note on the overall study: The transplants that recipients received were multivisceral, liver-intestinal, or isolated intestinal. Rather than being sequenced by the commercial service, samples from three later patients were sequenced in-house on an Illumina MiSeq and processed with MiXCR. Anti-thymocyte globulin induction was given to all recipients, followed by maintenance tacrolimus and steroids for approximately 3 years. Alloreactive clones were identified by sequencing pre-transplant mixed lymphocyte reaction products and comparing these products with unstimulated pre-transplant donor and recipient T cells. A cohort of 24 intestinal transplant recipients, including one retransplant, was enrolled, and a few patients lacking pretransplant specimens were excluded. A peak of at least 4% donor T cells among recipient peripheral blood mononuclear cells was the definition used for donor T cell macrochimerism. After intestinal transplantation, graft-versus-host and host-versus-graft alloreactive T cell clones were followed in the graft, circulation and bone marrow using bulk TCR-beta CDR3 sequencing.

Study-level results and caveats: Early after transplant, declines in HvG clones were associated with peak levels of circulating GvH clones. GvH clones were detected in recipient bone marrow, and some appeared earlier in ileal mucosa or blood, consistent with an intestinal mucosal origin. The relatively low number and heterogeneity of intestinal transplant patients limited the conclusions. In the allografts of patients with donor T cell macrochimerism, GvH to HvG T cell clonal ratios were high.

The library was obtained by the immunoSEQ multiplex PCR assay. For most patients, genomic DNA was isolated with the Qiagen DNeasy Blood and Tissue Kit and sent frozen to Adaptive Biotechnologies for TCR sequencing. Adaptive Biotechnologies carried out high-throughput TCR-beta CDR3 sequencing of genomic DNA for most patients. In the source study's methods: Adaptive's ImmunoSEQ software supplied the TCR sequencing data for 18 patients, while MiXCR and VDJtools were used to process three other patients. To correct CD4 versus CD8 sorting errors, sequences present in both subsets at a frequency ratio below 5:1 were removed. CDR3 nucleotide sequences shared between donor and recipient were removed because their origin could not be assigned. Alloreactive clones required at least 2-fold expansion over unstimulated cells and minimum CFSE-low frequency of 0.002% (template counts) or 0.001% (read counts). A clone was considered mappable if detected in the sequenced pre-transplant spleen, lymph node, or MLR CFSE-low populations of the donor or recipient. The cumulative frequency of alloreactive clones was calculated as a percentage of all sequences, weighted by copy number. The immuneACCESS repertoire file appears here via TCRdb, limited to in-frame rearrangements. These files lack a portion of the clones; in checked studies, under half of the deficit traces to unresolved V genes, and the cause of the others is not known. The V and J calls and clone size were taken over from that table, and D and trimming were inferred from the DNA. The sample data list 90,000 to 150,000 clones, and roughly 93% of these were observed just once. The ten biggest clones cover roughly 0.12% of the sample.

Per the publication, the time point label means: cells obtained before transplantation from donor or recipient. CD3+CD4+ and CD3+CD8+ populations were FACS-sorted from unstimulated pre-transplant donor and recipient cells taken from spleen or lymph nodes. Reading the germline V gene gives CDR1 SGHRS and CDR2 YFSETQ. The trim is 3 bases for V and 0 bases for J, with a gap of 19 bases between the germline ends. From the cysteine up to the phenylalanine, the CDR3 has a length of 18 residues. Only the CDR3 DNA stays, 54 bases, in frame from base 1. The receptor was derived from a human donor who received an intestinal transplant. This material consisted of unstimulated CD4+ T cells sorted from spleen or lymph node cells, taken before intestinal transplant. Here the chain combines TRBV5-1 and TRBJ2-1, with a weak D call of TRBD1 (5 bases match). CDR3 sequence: CASSSYKISDSSYNEQFF. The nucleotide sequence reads TGCGCCAGCAGCTCCTACAAGATTTCCGACAGCTCCTACAATGAGCAGTTCTTC. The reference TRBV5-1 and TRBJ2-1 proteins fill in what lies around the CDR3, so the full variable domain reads KAGVTQTPRYLIKTRGQQVTLSCSPISGHRSVSWYQQTPGQGLQFLFEYFSETQRNKGNFPGRFSGRQFSNSRSEMNVSTLELGDSALYLCASSSYKISDSSYNEQFFGPGTRLTVL.